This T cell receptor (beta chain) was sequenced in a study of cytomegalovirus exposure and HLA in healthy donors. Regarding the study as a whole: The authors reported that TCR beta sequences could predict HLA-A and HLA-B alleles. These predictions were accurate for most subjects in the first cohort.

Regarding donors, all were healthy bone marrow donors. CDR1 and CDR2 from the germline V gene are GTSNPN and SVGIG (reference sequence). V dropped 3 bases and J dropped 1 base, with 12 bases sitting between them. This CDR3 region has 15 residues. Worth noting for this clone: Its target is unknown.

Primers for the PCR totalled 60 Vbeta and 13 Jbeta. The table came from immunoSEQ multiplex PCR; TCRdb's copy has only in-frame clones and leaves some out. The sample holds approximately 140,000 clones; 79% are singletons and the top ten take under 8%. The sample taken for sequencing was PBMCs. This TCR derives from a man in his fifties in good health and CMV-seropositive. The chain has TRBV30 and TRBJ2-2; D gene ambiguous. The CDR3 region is CAWSRSEMNTGELFF. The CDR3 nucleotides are TGTGCCTGGAGCCGGTCGGAGATGAACACCGGGGAGCTGTTTTTT.